This T cell receptor beta chain originates from a study of blood T cell repertoires in COVID-19. Looking at the study overall: Acute and convalescent COVID-19 samples came from the United States, Italy and Spain. From T cells, B-cell-depleted T cells, or PBMCs came the material, which was cDNA or gDNA.

CDR3 length: 11 residues. CDR1 is SGHRS, CDR2 YFSETQ, per germline. V was trimmed by 4 bases and J by 7 bases, leaving 8 bases between them. This clone was observed a single time. Original processing methods: Reference gene primer amplification yielded estimated nucleated cell counts. Sequencing used immunoSEQ multiplex PCR; TCRdb keeps in-frame clones, though not all of them. V, J and clone size are taken as reported in that table, and D and trimming were inferred from the DNA itself. Among fewer than 35,000 clones, approximately 88% were seen once, and the ten largest hold over 4.5%. J is TRBJ1-1 and V is TRBV5-1; TRBD1 is a possible D gene (5 bases). Sequenced: peripheral blood. The clonotype originates from an older man with active COVID-19. CDR3 protein: CASSLGVEAFF. CDR3 in DNA: TGCGCCAGCAGCCTAGGGGTTGAAGCTTTCTTT.